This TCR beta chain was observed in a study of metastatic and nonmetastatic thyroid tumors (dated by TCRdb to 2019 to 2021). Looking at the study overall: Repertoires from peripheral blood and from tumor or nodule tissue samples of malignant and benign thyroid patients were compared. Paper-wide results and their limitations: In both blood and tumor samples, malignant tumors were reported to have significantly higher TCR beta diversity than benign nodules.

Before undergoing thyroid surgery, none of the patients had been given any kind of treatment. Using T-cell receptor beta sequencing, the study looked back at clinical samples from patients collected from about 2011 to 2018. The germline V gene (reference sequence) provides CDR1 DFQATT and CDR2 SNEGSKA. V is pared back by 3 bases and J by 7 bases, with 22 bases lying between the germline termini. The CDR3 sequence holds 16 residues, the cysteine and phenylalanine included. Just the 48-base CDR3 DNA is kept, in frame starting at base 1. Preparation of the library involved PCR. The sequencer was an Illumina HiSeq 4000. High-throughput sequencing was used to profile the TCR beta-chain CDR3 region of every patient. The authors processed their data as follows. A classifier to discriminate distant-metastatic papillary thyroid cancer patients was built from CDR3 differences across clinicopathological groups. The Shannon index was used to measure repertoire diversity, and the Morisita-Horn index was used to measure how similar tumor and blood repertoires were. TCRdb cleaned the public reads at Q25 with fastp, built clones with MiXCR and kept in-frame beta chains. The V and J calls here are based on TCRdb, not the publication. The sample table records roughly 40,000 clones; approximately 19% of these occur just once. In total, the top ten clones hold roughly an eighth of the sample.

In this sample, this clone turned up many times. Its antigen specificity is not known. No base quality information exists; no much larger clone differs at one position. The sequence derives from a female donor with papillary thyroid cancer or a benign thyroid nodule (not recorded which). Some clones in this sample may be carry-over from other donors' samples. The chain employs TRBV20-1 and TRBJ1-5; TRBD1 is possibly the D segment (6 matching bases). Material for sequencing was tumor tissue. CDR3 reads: CSASGANQGRKQPQHF. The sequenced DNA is TGCAGTGCTAGTGGGGCCAACCAGGGGAGAAAGCAGCCCCAGCATTTT.